This T cell receptor beta chain is drawn from a study of T cells in Graves' hyperthyroidism and ophthalmopathy. In the study overall: Peripheral blood specimens were obtained at initial diagnosis, prior to any treatment.

Amplification of TCR beta CDR3 regions used RNA as the template. Researchers ran a first-round RT-PCR on the TCR CDR3 using the HTBI primer set. TCRdb reprocessed the multiplex PCR reads via MiXCR and lists one record per CDR3 protein. The sample comprises approximately 690,000 distinct CDR3 sequences, roughly 20% of which are singletons, and 34% rests with the top ten. This sample holds PBMCs from roughly 10 ml fresh peripheral blood. Comments on this clonotype: Its antigen remains unknown.

Whole-study results and caveats: In simple terms, a model built on 13 V-J features told ophthalmopathy apart from stable hyperthyroidism. Blood also showed most of the thyroid clonotypes that were expanded above 0.001.

The germline gives CDR1 LGHNA, CDR2 YSLEER. This CDR3 spans 15 amino acids. With 0 bases removed from V and 5 bases from J, the gap between germline ends came to 13 bases. What was sequenced was blood. The clonotype was recovered from a man aged 25-40 years with Graves' ophthalmopathy. The chain links TRBV4-3 to TRBJ1-2; no firm D call. CDR3 region: CASSQDVSEEYGYTF. CDR3 DNA sequence: TGCGCCAGCAGCCAAGATGTTTCGGAAGAGTATGGCTACACCTTC.